The 24 T cell receptor beta chains below all came from one sample that was sequenced in a study of T cell repertoires in cytomegalovirus infection. TCRdb re-called the reads with MiXCR, one entry per CDR3 protein. The top ten clones hold 1.6% of a sample with about 250,000 distinct CDR3 sequences, over 9% of them seen once. The sample comprised PBMCs. Receptor source: a human donor in good health (CMV status not recorded). Some clones in this sample may be carry-over from other donors' samples.

This clonotype was counted at least ten times. The chain uses TRBV11-3 and TRBJ2-1; TRBD2 matches 11 bases. CDR1 SGHNT and CDR2 YENEEA come from the germline V gene. With V trimmed by 4 bases and J by 9 bases, 14 bases remained unmatched. The CDR3 consists of 17 residues. CDR3 sequence reads: CASSSYPGTSGRGEQFF. CDR3 DNA: TGTGCCAGCAGCTCCTACCCTGGGACTAGCGGACGGGGTGAGCAGTTCTTC.

The rearrangement joins TRBV5-1 to TRBJ2-7; D may be TRBD1 (6 bases). The CDR3 loop spans 17 amino acids. V was pared by 4 bases and J by 0 bases, with 20 bases between. Germline-derived CDR1 and CDR2 are SGHRS and YFSETQ. CDR3 DNA sequence: TGCGCCAGCAGCCCGCAGGGGACGGACCTCAGCTCCTACGAGCAGTACTTC. Translated: CASSPQGTDLSSYEQYF. Full variable domain (outside the CDR3, taken from reference TRBV5-1 and TRBJ2-7): KAGVTQTPRYLIKTRGQQVTLSCSPISGHRSVSWYQQTPGQGLQFLFEYFSETQRNKGNFPGRFSGRQFSNSRSEMNVSTLELGDSALYLCASSPQGTDLSSYEQYFGPGTRLTVT.

This clonotype was seen a few times. The chain couples TRBV19 to TRBJ2-3; possible D gene TRBD1, 6 bases. CDR3 size: 12 residues. Germline V lookup: CDR1 LNHDA, CDR2 SQIVND (reference sequence). The ends were cut back, 4 bases at V and 4 bases at J, with 6 bases in the middle. The CDR3 nucleotides read TGTGCCAGTAGTAAGGGGGCAGATACGCAGTATTTT. It encodes CASSKGADTQYF.

This clonotype was counted many times. The chain couples TRBV29-1 to TRBJ2-3; unclear D gene. Germline V gives CDR1 SQVTM, CDR2 ANQGSEA. This CDR3 has 8 residues. V dropped 6 bases and J dropped 15 bases, with 10 bases sitting between them. In DNA form, the CDR3 reads TGCAGCGTCTACGTCCAATATTTT. Amino acid sequence: CSVYVQYF.

This clonotype has at least ten counts. The chain carries TRBV7-2 and TRBJ2-3; 8 bases map to TRBD2. The CDR3 is 15 amino acids. The germline V gene has CDR1 SGHTA and CDR2 FQGNSA. The V segment lost 3 bases and the J segment 4 bases; nucleotides outside the gene matches: 6. The CDR3 loop is CASSFGGGRPDTQYF. DNA for the CDR3: TGTGCCAGCAGCTTTGGCGGGGGGAGGCCAGATACGCAGTATTTT.

With regard to this clonotype: An end of the junction does not agree with germline; a read error may underlie this. The V gene is TRBV19, the J gene TRBJ1-3; D gene ambiguous. This CDR3 is built from 15 residues. Germline V gene sequence: CDR1 LNHDA, CDR2 SQIVND (reference sequence). Here the CDR3 DNA reads TGTGCCAGTACCCCTTATCTCACTTCTGGAGACACCATATATTTT. Its protein is CASTPYLTSGDTIYF.

The chain employs TRBV29-1 and TRBJ1-1; the match to TRBD1 covers 12 bases. CDR3 length: 15 amino acids. CDR1 and CDR2 (germline): SQVTM, ANQGSEA. J gave up 9 bases and V 1 base, and 9 bases lay outside the gene matches. CDR3 in amino acids: CSVEGGQGATLQAFF. Written as DNA, the CDR3 is TGCAGCGTTGAAGGGGGACAGGGGGCGACCCTACAAGCTTTCTTT.

V gene TRBV19 combines with J gene TRBJ2-7, with 7 bases identical to TRBD1. Germline V CDR1 and CDR2: LNHDA, SQIVND (reference sequence). CDR3 length: 12 amino acids. The V gene end was trimmed by 6 bases and the J gene end by 3 bases; junction bases not matched to a gene: 2. This chain's CDR3 is CASRAGGYEQYF. The CDR3 region has the DNA TGTGCCAGTAGGGCAGGGGGCTACGAGCAGTACTTC.

The chain joins TRBV19 to TRBJ2-3; D unresolved. The CDR3 consists of 14 residues. Trimming cost V 5 bases and J 2 bases, with 11 bases left between them. In germline, CDR1 is LNHDA, CDR2 SQIVND (reference sequence). As DNA, the CDR3 is TGTGCCAGTAGTGTTCAATCCCACACAGATACGCAGTATTTT. Protein product: CASSVQSHTDTQYF. The variable domain in full, with the rest retrieved from reference TRBV19 and TRBJ2-3, is DGGITQSPKYLFRKEGQNVTLSCEQNLNHDAMYWYRQDPGQGLRLIYYSQIVNDFQKGDIAEGYSVSREKKESFPLTVTSAQKNPTAFYLCASSVQSHTDTQYFGPGTRLTVL.

Many counts were recorded for this clonotype. This chain joins TRBV6-1 and TRBJ2-7; TRBD2 aligns across 10 bases. CDR3 length: 15 amino acids. Per germline, CDR1 MNHNS and CDR2 SASEGT. Trimming at V came to 6 bases and at J to 3 bases, leaving 8 bases not matched to a gene. CDR3 nucleotide sequence: TGTGCCAGCAGCCGTCCGGGACTAGCGAGCTACGAGCAGTACTTC. This sequence encodes CASSRPGLASYEQYF.

This clonotype was seen repeatedly, ten times or more. This rearrangement joins TRBV7-2 to TRBJ2-5; no firm D call. Germline V gene data show CDR1 as SGHTA and CDR2 as FQGNSA. The CDR3 totals 13 residues. The germline V and J ends were trimmed by 3 bases and 3 bases, with 8 bases remaining between them. Here the CDR3 reads CASSFGPEETQYF. The DNA for the CDR3 is TGTGCCAGCAGCTTTGGGCCAGAAGAGACCCAGTACTTC.

This clonotype was recorded many times. The V gene is TRBV30, the J gene TRBJ1-1; the D is unclear. Germline CDR1 is GTSNPN and CDR2 is SVGIG (reference sequence). CDR3 length: 13 residues. The V end was cut by 8 bases, the J end by 0 bases, with 13 bases between. As DNA, the CDR3 is TGTGCCGCGTATAAGGGTATGAACACTGAAGCTTTCTTT. Translating gives CAAYKGMNTEAFF. Full variable domain (rest looked up from reference TRBV30 and TRBJ1-1): SQTIHQWPATLVQPVGSPLSLECTVEGTSNPNLYWYRQAAGRGLQLLFYSVGIGQISSEVPQNLSASRPQDRQFILSSKKLLLSDSGFYLCAAYKGMNTEAFFGQGTRLTVV.

The count of this clonotype is one. A much larger clone sits a single nucleotide away, making a read error possible. V usage is TRBV7-2 and J usage is TRBJ2-3; 8 bases align to TRBD1. Germline V gene data show CDR1 as SGHTA and CDR2 as FQGNSA. CDR3 length: 14 residues. In DNA form, the CDR3 reads TGTGCCGGCAGCTCCCCAGGGGGCGCAGATACGCAGTATTTT. Amino acid sequence: CAGSSPGGADTQYF.

The chain has TRBV29-1 and TRBJ2-3; the match to TRBD2 covers 8 bases. The germline CDR1 and CDR2 sequences are SQVTM and ANQGSEA. CDR3 length: 13 amino acids. V was clipped by 7 bases and J by 1 base; unmatched bases: 4. CDR3 region: CSGAGEGTDTQYF. CDR3 nucleotide sequence: TGCAGCGGAGCGGGGGAAGGCACAGATACGCAGTATTTT.

The rearrangement links TRBV25-1 to TRBJ2-7; possibly TRBD2 for D (6 bases). Germline V gene sequence: CDR1 MGHDK, CDR2 SYGVNS. The V end lost 1 base, the J end lost 5 bases, and 12 bases lay between the germline ends. This CDR3 has 14 amino acids. CDR3: CASSEFGGFNEQYF. For the CDR3, the DNA is TGTGCCAGCAGTGAATTCGGGGGTTTCAACGAGCAGTACTTC.

This chain links TRBV20-1 with TRBJ1-2, with D perhaps matching TRBD1 (6 bases). The length of the CDR3 is 15 residues. Germline V gene lookup returns CDR1 DFQATT and CDR2 SNEGSKA (reference sequence). With 1 base removed from V and 3 bases from J, the gap between germline ends came to 15 bases. The CDR3 nucleotides are TGCAGTGCTAGAGTCCTCTGGGGGCGCGACTATGGCTACACCTTC. It specifies CSARVLWGRDYGYTF.

This clonotype was seen only a few times. J is TRBJ1-5 and V is TRBV19; possible D gene TRBD1, 6 bases. Trimming stripped 7 bases from V and 7 bases from J, with 17 bases between. The CDR3 contains 14 residues. CDR1 LNHDA and CDR2 SQIVND come from the germline V gene (reference sequence). Here the CDR3 DNA reads TGTGCCAGTAACCCTAGGGGGGCTGGACAGCCCCAGCATTTT. Translated, it gives CASNPRGAGQPQHF.

This clonotype was seen at least ten times. The chain recombines TRBV5-4 with TRBJ2-3; 12 positions agree with TRBD2. Germline V gene data show CDR1 as SGHNT and CDR2 as YYREEE (reference sequence). The CDR3 is made up of 18 amino acids. With 4 bases clipped from V and 0 bases from J, the junction kept 9 bases outside the gene matches. The DNA for the CDR3 is TGTGCCAGCAGCCCCACTAGCGGGGGGCGAGCAAGCACAGATACGCAGTATTTT. Translating it yields CASSPTSGGRASTDTQYF.

The chain has TRBV7-8 and TRBJ1-2; D might be TRBD1 (6 bases). V was clipped by 4 bases and J by 0 bases, with 12 bases between them. Germline V gene sequence: CDR1 SGHVS, CDR2 FQNEAQ. The CDR3 runs 15 residues. The DNA for the CDR3 is TGTGCCAGCAGCTCCGGACAGCCAGCTAACTATGGCTACACCTTC. This translates into CASSSGQPANYGYTF.

This clonotype was counted many times. The V call is TRBV6-1, the J call TRBJ2-7, with 7 bases identical to TRBD1. V gave up 3 bases and J gave up 5 bases; unmatched junction bases: 7. The germline V gene encodes CDR1 MNHNS and CDR2 SASEGT. This CDR3 comprises 14 residues. The CDR3 sequence is CASSDGTVSNEQYF. The DNA of the CDR3 is TGTGCCAGCAGTGATGGGACAGTTAGCAACGAGCAGTACTTC.

This clonotype has more than one count but fewer than ten. The chain uses TRBV2 and TRBJ1-2; the D gene is possibly TRBD1 (5 bases). V was trimmed by 6 bases and J by 8 bases, leaving 19 bases between them. This CDR3 is built from 14 residues. CDR1 and CDR2 (germline): SNHLY, FYNNEI. The CDR3 spells CASSDLRGGGGYTF. The CDR3 DNA sequence: TGTGCCAGCAGCGACCTTAGGGGAGGAGGAGGCTACACCTTC.

This chain connects TRBV7-8 to TRBJ1-4; maybe TRBD1 (6 bases). This CDR3 contains 17 residues. Trimming shortened V by 5 bases and J by 8 bases, and 24 bases separated the two germline ends. CDR1 and CDR2 from the germline V gene are SGHVS and FQNEAQ. The CDR3 sequence: CASSTSPGTPLGEKLFF. In nucleotides, the CDR3 is TGTGCCAGCAGCACTTCCCCCGGGACACCCCTGGGAGAAAAACTGTTTTTT.

This clonotype occurred many times. The J gene is TRBJ1-4, the V gene TRBV12-3 or TRBV12-4; 9 nucleotides align to TRBD1. After removal of 5 bases from V and 11 bases from J, the junction contained 9 bases not matched to a gene. The CDR3 loop spans 14 amino acids. CDR3 bases: TGTGCCAGCAGTGCCGGGACAGGGTTAGACAAACTGTTTTTT. This sequence encodes CASSAGTGLDKLFF.

The chain links TRBV10-3 to TRBJ2-7; 10 positions agree with TRBD1. The J segment lost 4 bases and the V segment lost 3 bases, leaving 3 bases of the junction unmatched. This CDR3 comprises 14 residues. Per the germline V gene, CDR1 is ENHRY and CDR2 is SYGVKD. CDR3 sequence reads: CAISDPGQGYEQYF. CDR3 coding DNA: TGTGCCATCAGTGATCCGGGACAGGGGTACGAGCAGTACTTC.